This note documents a single T cell receptor beta chain sequence. Its target antigen remains unknown. Per-base qualities were not stored, and no clone one base away is much larger. The sample comes from a study of glioma-infiltrating T cells after dendritic cell vaccination (dated by TCRdb to the mid-2010s). At the level of the whole study: The cohort comprised approximately 15 glioblastoma patients from Phase I and II dendritic cell vaccination trials, 9 newly diagnosed and 6 with recurrent disease. Autologous tumor lysate-pulsed dendritic cell vaccination was administered to the patients between about 2003 and 2012. To make the vaccine, monocyte-derived dendritic cells were cultured for roughly seven days with IL-4 and GM-CSF and then pulsed overnight with autologous tumor lysate. Each patient got three intradermal injections of the dendritic cell vaccine, spaced at biweekly intervals, in the arm below the axilla. Tumor-infiltrating lymphocyte content was quantified and tumor and blood repertoires were compared in dendritic cell-vaccinated glioblastoma patients by deep sequencing of TCR beta CDR3 regions. Survival after dendritic cell vaccination was correlated with TCR sequencing metrics, such as TIL content and the overlap between tumor and blood repertoires. Paper-wide results and their limitations: The cohort was small and heterogeneous, with few patients having full blood and tumor sets and even fewer initial-recurrent tumor pairs. The three-group TCR overlap response model was described as speculative and requiring prospective validation. No direct relationship between TCR clonality and survival was found, suggesting that a diverse polyclonal response may matter. Higher estimated pretreatment TIL content predicted longer time to progression and overall survival after dendritic cell vaccination.

The immunoSEQ assay amplified TCRB CDR3 regions from roughly 2 micrograms of genomic DNA, or from all available DNA when less than that amount was available. For multiplex PCR, 60 forward primers for TCR V beta segments and 13 reverse primers for J beta segments were used. To estimate reads per starting template, synthetic control templates were spiked into each sample at limiting dilution. The Illumina HiSeq System generated 87 bp sequencing reads. The study's own analysis went as follows. PCR and sequencing errors were removed by a nearest neighbor algorithm that merged closely related sequences. TCR overlap was measured as the percentage of unique tumor TCR beta sequences also present in the same patient's peripheral blood. What TCRdb holds here is the immuneACCESS table cut down to in-frame rearrangements. Part of the clones is not present; checked against another copy, under half of the missing clones reflect an unresolved V gene, and the others are unexplained. The V and J calls and the clone size are those of that table, but D and trimming were determined from the DNA. This sample gives fewer than 70,000 clones in total; 70% to 90% of them show up just once. The ten largest clones capture around 8.3% of the sample.

The germline V gene yields SGHRS for CDR1 and YFSETQ for CDR2. There are 14 amino acids in the CDR3, from cysteine to phenylalanine inclusive. CDR3 DNA is the only sequence kept; it has 42 bases, read in frame from the first base. Cut back by 3 bases and 5 bases, the V and J ends lie 14 bases apart. The time point label corresponds to: after dendritic cell vaccination, including at tumor progression/relapse. Patients were selected on the basis of adequate residual fresh-frozen tumor tissue and more than two years of available survival data. Although molecular status otherwise differed among the glioblastoma patients, no patient had an isocitrate dehydrogenase mutation. PBMC collection took place before vaccination, two weeks after the third vaccination, and at tumor progression if progression occurred. The Qiagen DNeasy Blood extraction Kit was used to extract genomic DNA.

The source was blood, collected after dendritic cell vaccination. The receptor was isolated from a human donor with glioblastoma. Rearrangement joined TRBV5-1 to TRBJ2-5, with TRBD2 tentatively as D gene (5 bases match). At the DNA level, the sequence is TGCGCCAGCAGCTCGGACCCCTCGGGGGAGACCCAGTACTTC. This gives the protein CASSSDPSGETQYF.